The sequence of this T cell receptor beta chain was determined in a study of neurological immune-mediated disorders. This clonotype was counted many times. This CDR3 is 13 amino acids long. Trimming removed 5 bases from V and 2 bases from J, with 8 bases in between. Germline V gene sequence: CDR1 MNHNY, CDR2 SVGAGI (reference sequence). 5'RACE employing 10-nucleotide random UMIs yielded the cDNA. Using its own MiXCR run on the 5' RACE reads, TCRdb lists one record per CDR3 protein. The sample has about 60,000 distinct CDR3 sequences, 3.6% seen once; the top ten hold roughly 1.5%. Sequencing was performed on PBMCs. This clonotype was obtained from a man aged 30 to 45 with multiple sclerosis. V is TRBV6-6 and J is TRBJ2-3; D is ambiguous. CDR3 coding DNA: TGTGCCAGCAGTATAGGGCACACAGATACGCAGTATTTT. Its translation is CASSIGHTDTQYF.